This T cell receptor (beta chain) came from a study of CD8 T cells in Susac syndrome (dated by TCRdb to 2018 to 2020). Regarding the study in general: Of the Susac syndrome patients who were sequenced, under 10 were in clinical remission while about six had clinically active disease. At the time of blood withdrawal, Susac syndrome patients were either therapy-naive, taking corticosteroids (with some also receiving IVIg), or on IVIg alone. Whether CD8+ T cell activation and differentiation in Susac syndrome was antigen driven was tested using repertoire sequencing. What the work shows at the level of the full study, not this receptor alone: In the CD4+ T cell repertoire of Susac syndrome patients, clonal expansion was not detected. The study acknowledged that relatively few individuals were included in the TCR sequencing and HLA analysis.

Peripheral blood CD8+ and CD4+ T cells from healthy donors, Susac syndrome patients and multiple sclerosis patients were profiled using high-throughput TCR beta sequencing. The Susac syndrome patients fulfilled recently defined diagnostic criteria for either definite or probable disease. Bulk CD8+ and CD4+ T cells were purified magnetically by negative isolation, whereas CD8+ TEMRA cells were enriched by FACS. Blood was collected in EDTA tubes and processed within 24 hours, with PBMCs isolated through density gradient centrifugation. PBMCs intended for TCR sequencing were frozen in liquid nitrogen and were later thawed in a 37 degrees C water bath. The sorted or isolated CD4+, CD8+ and CD8+ TEMRA cells had a purity of 90% or higher. CDR1 and CDR2, per the germline V gene (reference sequence), are DFQATT and SNEGSKA. Its CDR3 holds 14 amino acids, cysteine through phenylalanine. The CDR3 DNA has 42 bases and is translated from base 1. V is reduced by 6 bases and J by 3 bases, leaving a spacing of 18 bases between them.

RNA was extracted using the RNeasy kit, and roughly 0.45 to 1 microgram was reverse transcribed with random hexamers. The immunoSEQ multiplex PCR assay, which covers 54 Vbeta and 13 Jbeta segments, was used to amplify TCR beta CDR3 regions. PCR amplification bias was corrected by using a synthetic template baseline for primer optimization and computational correction. The original methods were these. Reads were annotated to V, D and J genes per IMGT and analyzed with immunoSEQ Analyzer, keeping only productive sequences. To calculate clonality, Shannon entropy was normalized by log2 of the number of productive unique sequences and then subtracted from one. For each patient and control, public and private clones were evaluated within the 100 most prevalent clones. A clone was defined as Susac-specific if it was absent from the healthy and MS cohorts, from some 1,100 published viral clones and from other ImmuneACCESS disease sequences. Through fastp at Q25 and MiXCR, TCRdb rebuilt clones from the public reads, retaining in-frame beta chains. CDR3 protein duplicates are merged, each entry listing the most common genes and DNA. TCRdb's processing, not the authors' own work, is the source of the V and J calls. The sample has about 150,000 distinct CDR3 sequences on record, approximately 96% of them singletons. The ten largest clones capture around 0.08% of the sample.

Regarding this clonotype: Its antigen remains unidentified. Base qualities are not provided; no much larger clone lies one nucleotide away.

Material: CD4+ T cells from PBMCs. This sequence uses TRBV20-1 and TRBJ2-7; TRBD2 is a weak D gene call, 6 bases matching. This clonotype was obtained from a human donor with Susac syndrome. The DNA sequence is as follows: TGCAGTGCCCATCTAGCGCCTTCCCTCTACGAGCAGTACTTC. This yields the protein CSAHLAPSLYEQYF.